The present entry profiles one T cell receptor (beta chain) with its context. Its cognate antigen has yet to be identified. No much larger clone exists at a distance of one base, and base qualities are not known. This specimen belongs to a study of T cell changes during pregnancy in multiple sclerosis (dated by TCRdb to the late 2010s). Notes on the research overall: The study looked at changes in the T cell repertoire across pregnancy in women with multiple sclerosis.

Library prep was done by the immunoSEQ multiplex PCR assay. TCRdb limited this immuneACCESS table to in-frame rearrangements with V and J called. A share of clones is missing; checked studies link under half to unresolved V genes, and the rest is unexplained. This sample is represented by about 87,000 clones; just under 95% of them were singletons. Approximately 1.3% of the sample goes to the ten largest clones. In the germline V gene, CDR1 corresponds to MNHEY and CDR2 to SVGAGI. The CDR3, from cysteine to phenylalanine, totals 13 residues. Only the CDR3 DNA stays, 39 bases, in frame from base 1. The germline ends are 8 bases apart after V is trimmed by 2 bases and J by 4 bases.

The chain is encoded by TRBV6-5 joined to TRBJ1-1, with no reliable assignment of the D segment. The source is a female donor in good health, enrolled as a control in a pregnancy study. Sequences were derived from peripheral blood, sampled in the third trimester of pregnancy. The bases are TGTGCCAGCAGTTACCGTCGGGGCACTGAAGCTTTCTTT. Its translation reads: CASSYRRGTEAFF.